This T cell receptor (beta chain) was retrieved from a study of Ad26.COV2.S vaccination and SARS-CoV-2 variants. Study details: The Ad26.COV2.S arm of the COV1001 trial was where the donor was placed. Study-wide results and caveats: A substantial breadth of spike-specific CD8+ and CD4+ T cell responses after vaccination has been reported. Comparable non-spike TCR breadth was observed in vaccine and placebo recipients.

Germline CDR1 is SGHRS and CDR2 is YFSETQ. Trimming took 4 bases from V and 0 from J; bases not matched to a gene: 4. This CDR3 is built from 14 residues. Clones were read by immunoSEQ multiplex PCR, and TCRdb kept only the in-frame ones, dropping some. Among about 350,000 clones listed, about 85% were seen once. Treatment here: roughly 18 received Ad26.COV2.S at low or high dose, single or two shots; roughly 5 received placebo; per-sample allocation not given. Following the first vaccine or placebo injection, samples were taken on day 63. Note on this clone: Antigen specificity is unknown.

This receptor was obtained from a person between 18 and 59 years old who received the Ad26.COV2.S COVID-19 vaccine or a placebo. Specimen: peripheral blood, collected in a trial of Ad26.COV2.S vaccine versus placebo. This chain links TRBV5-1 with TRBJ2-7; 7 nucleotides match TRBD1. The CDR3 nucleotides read TGCGCCAGCAGCACGGGACAGAGCTCCTACGAGCAGTACTTC. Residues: CASSTGQSSYEQYF. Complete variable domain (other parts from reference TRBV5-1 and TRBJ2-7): KAGVTQTPRYLIKTRGQQVTLSCSPISGHRSVSWYQQTPGQGLQFLFEYFSETQRNKGNFPGRFSGRQFSNSRSEMNVSTLELGDSALYLCASSTGQSSYEQYFGPGTRLTVT.